This T cell receptor (beta chain) was observed in a study of CD8 T cells in ankylosing spondylitis. Points on this clonotype: Antigen unknown.

Researchers built TCR beta libraries using quantitative 5'-RACE with molecular barcodes. TCRdb recomputed calls from the 5' RACE reads with MiXCR, one row per CDR3 protein. This sample has around 430,000 distinct CDR3 sequences, with about 15% found just once. General study points: Ankylosing spondylitis blood seemed to carry a telltale TCR beta motif made of under ten highly homologous variants.

Trimming cost V 4 bases and J 4 bases, with 30 bases left between them. Germline V gene data show CDR1 as SGHRS and CDR2 as YFSETQ. This CDR3 spans 19 amino acids. The sample taken for sequencing was blood, either unsorted or a sorted T cell fraction (not recorded which). The receptor was derived from a male donor with ankylosing spondylitis. The chain uses TRBV5-1 and TRBJ2-7; perhaps TRBD2 as D (11 bases). This chain's CDR3 is CASSADRGLFRTSGYEQYF. The CDR3 nucleotides are TGCGCCAGCAGCGCGGACAGGGGGTTGTTTCGGACTAGCGGGTACGAGCAGTACTTC.